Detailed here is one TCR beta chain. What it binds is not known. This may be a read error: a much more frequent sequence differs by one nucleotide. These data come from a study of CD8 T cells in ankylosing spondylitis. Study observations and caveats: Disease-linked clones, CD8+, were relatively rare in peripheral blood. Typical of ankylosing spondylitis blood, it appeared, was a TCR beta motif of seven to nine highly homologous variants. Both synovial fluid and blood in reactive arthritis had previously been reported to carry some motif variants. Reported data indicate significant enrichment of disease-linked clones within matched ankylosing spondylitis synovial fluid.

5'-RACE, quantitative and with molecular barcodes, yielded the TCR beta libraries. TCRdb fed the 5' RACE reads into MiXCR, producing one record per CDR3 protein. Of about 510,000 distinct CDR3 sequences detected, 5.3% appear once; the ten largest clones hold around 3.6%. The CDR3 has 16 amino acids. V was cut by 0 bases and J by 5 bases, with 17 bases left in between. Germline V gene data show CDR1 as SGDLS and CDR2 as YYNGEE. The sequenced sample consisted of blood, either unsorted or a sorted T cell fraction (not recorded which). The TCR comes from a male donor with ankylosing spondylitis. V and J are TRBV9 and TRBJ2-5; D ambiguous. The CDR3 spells CASSVATLAPRETQYF. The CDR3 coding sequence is TGTGCCAGCAGCGTAGCAACTCTGGCGCCCCGGGAGACCCAGTACTTC.